A selection of T cell receptor beta chains follows, all from one sample in a study of blood T cells in healthy people across ages. MiXCR, run by TCRdb on the 5' RACE reads, gives a single entry per CDR3 protein. The sample shows 650,000 to 700,000 distinct CDR3 sequences, about 51% of them seen only once. Sequenced: blood. These receptors all stem from a woman aged 80 or over in good health. CDR3s include the opening cysteine and the closing phenylalanine or tryptophan. Fields, in order: J gene, clone size, D gene, V gene, CDR3 length, CDR3 DNA, CDR3 protein. D genes are given only for firm matches. The size entry is marked missing in some rows and otherwise reads once, few, many or a size class.

>TRBJ1-2|NA|NA|TRBV12-3/TRBV12-4|13
TGTGCCAGCAGTCTCAACCGAATCTCCGGCTACACCTTC
CASSLNRISGYTF
>TRBJ2-2|NA|NA|TRBV5-1|16
TGCGCCAGTTCCCAGGGTTGGACCGTCAACACCGGGGAGCTGTTTTTT
CASSQGWTVNTGELFF
>TRBJ2-7|NA|NA|TRBV25-1|14
TGTGCCAGCAGTGAATACGAGACAACCTACGAGCAGTACTTC
CASSEYETTYEQYF
>TRBJ2-3|few|TRBD1|TRBV7-2|15
TGTGCCAGCAGACCTCCCGGGACAGGGGTAGATACGCAGTATTTT
CASRPPGTGVDTQYF
>TRBJ1-1|NA|TRBD1|TRBV7-9|14
TGTGCCAGCAGCGTAATGCAGGGGGACACTGAAGCTTTCTTT
CASSVMQGDTEAFF
>TRBJ1-4|few|NA|TRBV2|13
TGTGCCAGCAAGGGAGAGGGTATAGGGAAACTGTTTTTT
CASKGEGIGKLFF
>TRBJ1-4|NA|NA|TRBV15|13
TGTGCCACCAGCACCAAGACAGTAGGCAAACTGTTTTTT
CATSTKTVGKLFF
>TRBJ2-5|NA|NA|TRBV3-1|14
TGTGCCAGCAGCCAATTCAGGGAGCGGGAGACCCAGTACTTC
CASSQFRERETQYF
>TRBJ1-6|NA|NA|TRBV28|16
TGTGCCAGCAGTTTAGGCCCTGAGGGTTTTGGCTCACCCCTCCACTTT
CASSLGPEGFGSPLHF
>TRBJ2-3|many|NA|TRBV29-1|13
TGCAGCGTTGGGGCAGGAACCACAGATACGCAGTATTTT
CSVGAGTTDTQYF
>TRBJ1-4|NA|NA|TRBV7-2|14
TGTGCCAGCAGCTCAATAACAGGGAGTGAAAAACTGTTTTTT
CASSSITGSEKLFF
>TRBJ1-1|NA|NA|TRBV12-3/TRBV12-4|14
TGTGCCAGCAGCAACAACCTAAGACAGCGTAGAGCTTTCTTT
CASSNNLRQRRAFF
>TRBJ1-2|NA|TRBD1|TRBV29-1|14
TGCAGCGTTGTCGGGACAGGGGGCGAACATGGCTACACCTTC
CSVVGTGGEHGYTF
>TRBJ2-3|NA|TRBD2|TRBV10-3|14
TGTGCCATCACCCCGGGACTAGCGACAGATACGCAGTATTTT
CAITPGLATDTQYF
>TRBJ2-7|many|TRBD2|TRBV29-1|14
TGCAGCGTCAGAGGGGTAGCGGGAGCATACGAGCAGTACTTC
CSVRGVAGAYEQYF
>TRBJ1-1|NA|TRBD1|TRBV12-3/TRBV12-4|13
TGTGCCAGCAGAACACAGGGGAACACTAAAGCTTTCTTT
CASRTQGNTKAFF
>TRBJ2-4|many|TRBD2|TRBV20-1|15
TGCAGTGCTCCACTAGCGGGTCTAGCCAAAAACATTCAGTACTTC
CSAPLAGLAKNIQYF
>TRBJ2-1|few|TRBD2|TRBV7-9|15
TGTGCCAGCAGCTTACTAGCGGGAGTAACCGCTGAGCAGTTCTTC
CASSLLAGVTAEQFF
>TRBJ1-1|few|NA|TRBV12-3/TRBV12-4|16
TGTGCCAGCCAAATTTACAGGGATACTATGAACACTGAAGCTTTCTTT
CASQIYRDTMNTEAFF
>TRBJ1-5|NA|NA|TRBV5-6|16
TGTGCCAGCAGCTCCATGGGGGGCGGGAGCAATCAGCCCCAGCATTTT
CASSSMGGGSNQPQHF
>TRBJ1-1|NA|NA|TRBV5-1|13
TGCGCCAGCAGCGTGTCAGGCGGAAGAGGAGCTTTCTTT
CASSVSGGRGAFF
>TRBJ1-6|many|NA|TRBV12-3/TRBV12-4|15
TGTGCCAGCAGCCTCGCCGGGACTCGGGCGTCACCCCTCCACTTT
CASSLAGTRASPLHF
>TRBJ2-1|NA|TRBD1|TRBV20-1|16
TGCAGTGCTAGAGAGTCACGACAGGGCGGGTACAATGAGCAGTTCTTC
CSARESRQGGYNEQFF
>TRBJ1-4|NA|TRBD1|TRBV18|15
TGTGCCAGCTCACCAGCGACAGGGCTCCCTGAAAAACTGTTTTTT
CASSPATGLPEKLFF
>TRBJ2-1|NA|NA|TRBV20-1|16
TGCAGTGCTAGGAAGAGGACTGGCGACTCCTACAATGAGCAGTTCTTC
CSARKRTGDSYNEQFF
>TRBJ2-2|NA|NA|TRBV3-1|16
TGTGCCAGCAGCCAAGCAAGAGCCCAGAACACCGGGGAGCTGTTTTTT
CASSQARAQNTGELFF
>TRBJ2-1|few|NA|TRBV12-3/TRBV12-4|14
TGTGCCAGCAGTTCGCAGCTTGACCGCAATGAGCAGTTCTTC
CASSSQLDRNEQFF
>TRBJ2-4|NA|NA|TRBV29-1|12
TGCAGCGGGGGGGGACAAGGGAGCATTCAGTACTTC
CSGGGQGSIQYF
>TRBJ1-1|NA|NA|TRBV20-1|13
TGCAGTGCTAGAAAGCAGATCGACACTGAAGCTTTCTTT
CSARKQIDTEAFF
>TRBJ1-2|NA|NA|TRBV6-5|16
TGTGCCAGCAGCCACCTCGGGGGGGGATCTAACTATGGCTACACCTTC
CASSHLGGGSNYGYTF
>TRBJ2-5|NA|TRBD2|TRBV5-1|14
TGCGCCAGCATTCCCCCTGCGGGGGACGAGACCCAGTACTTC
CASIPPAGDETQYF
>TRBJ2-1|many|NA|TRBV5-6|13
TGTGCCAGCAGCTTGGTGGGGGTCGGTGAGCAGTTCTTC
CASSLVGVGEQFF
>TRBJ2-5|NA|NA|TRBV12-3/TRBV12-4|13
TGTGCCGGCAGGACCGCACGGCCGTGGACCCAGTACTTC
CAGRTARPWTQYF
>TRBJ2-7|many|NA|TRBV3-1|12
TGTGCCAGCAGCCAAGCGCCCTTCGAGCAGTACTTC
CASSQAPFEQYF
>TRBJ2-1|many|NA|TRBV27|11
TGTGCCAGCCGCACCTACAATGAGCAGTTCTTC
CASRTYNEQFF
>TRBJ2-5|NA|NA|TRBV24-1|12
TGTGCCGTGTCCCGGGATCAAGAGACCCAGTACTTC
CAVSRDQETQYF
>TRBJ1-2|NA|TRBD1|TRBV7-2|13
TGTGCCAGCAGCGTCGGACAGGGTGCTGGCTACACCTTC
CASSVGQGAGYTF
>TRBJ2-5|NA|NA|TRBV5-1|14
TGCGCCAGCACTAGGGGGAATACAAAAGAGACCCAGTACTTC
CASTRGNTKETQYF
>TRBJ1-4|NA|TRBD1|TRBV12-3/TRBV12-4|15
TGTGCCAGCAGTCCAAAGACAGGGGGGGGTGAAAAACTGTTTTTT
CASSPKTGGGEKLFF
>TRBJ2-2|NA|NA|TRBV19|16
TGTGCCAGTAGTAGGAGGACGGTCGCGTACACCGGGGAGCTGTTTTTT
CASSRRTVAYTGELFF
>TRBJ2-1|NA|NA|TRBV10-3|13
TGTGCCATCACACAGGATGCCTACAATGAGCAGTTCTTC
CAITQDAYNEQFF
>TRBJ2-7|NA|NA|TRBV20-1|14
TGCAGTGCCTTAGGACGAGCGGCCACCTACGAGCAGTACTTC
CSALGRAATYEQYF
>TRBJ1-2|many|TRBD1|TRBV20-1|15
TGCAGTGCCCGTACCCCCTGGGGACAGAACTATGGCTACACCTTC
CSARTPWGQNYGYTF
>TRBJ1-4|few|NA|TRBV6-6|13
TGTGCCAGCACGAGCCAAACTAATGAAAAACTGTTTTTT
CASTSQTNEKLFF
>TRBJ1-1|few|NA|TRBV20-1|14
TGCAGTGCTAGAGATCGGACGGTGAGCACTGAAGCTTTCTTT
CSARDRTVSTEAFF
>TRBJ2-7|NA|NA|TRBV6-5|14
TGTGCCAGCAGTCCGGCCAGCGGTCCCTACGAGCAGTACTTC
CASSPASGPYEQYF
>TRBJ1-2|few|NA|TRBV6-6|13
TGTGCCAGCAGCTCGGCCGCCGACTATGGCTACACCTTC
CASSSAADYGYTF
>TRBJ2-5|few|NA|TRBV5-6|13
TGTGCCAGCAGCAAAGGGTCCCAAGAGACCCAGTACTTC
CASSKGSQETQYF
>TRBJ1-2|many|TRBD1|TRBV6-1|18
TGTGCCAGCAGTGGAACAGGGGGAGTTAAAGGACCGAACTATGGCTACACCTTC
CASSGTGGVKGPNYGYTF
>TRBJ2-2|NA|TRBD2|TRBV27|15
TGTGCCAGCAGTTTTGGGCTAGCGGGAGCCGGGGAGCTGTTTTTT
CASSFGLAGAGELFF
>TRBJ1-5|NA|NA|TRBV12-3/TRBV12-4|14
TGTGCCAGCAGCCAGACAGAAGTTGGTCAGCCCCAGCATTTT
CASSQTEVGQPQHF
>TRBJ2-7|NA|NA|TRBV11-2|15
TGTGCCAGCAGCTTAGTAGGGGACGGCTCCTACGAGCAGTACTTC
CASSLVGDGSYEQYF
>TRBJ2-5|many|TRBD2|TRBV12-3/TRBV12-4|15
TGTGCCAGCAGTTTATGGACTAGCGGGGGGGAGACCCAGTACTTC
CASSLWTSGGETQYF
>TRBJ1-6|NA|TRBD1|TRBV4-2|17
TGTGCCAGCAGCCAAGATTTCGCGACAGGGTCGATTTCACCCCTCCACTTT
CASSQDFATGSISPLHF